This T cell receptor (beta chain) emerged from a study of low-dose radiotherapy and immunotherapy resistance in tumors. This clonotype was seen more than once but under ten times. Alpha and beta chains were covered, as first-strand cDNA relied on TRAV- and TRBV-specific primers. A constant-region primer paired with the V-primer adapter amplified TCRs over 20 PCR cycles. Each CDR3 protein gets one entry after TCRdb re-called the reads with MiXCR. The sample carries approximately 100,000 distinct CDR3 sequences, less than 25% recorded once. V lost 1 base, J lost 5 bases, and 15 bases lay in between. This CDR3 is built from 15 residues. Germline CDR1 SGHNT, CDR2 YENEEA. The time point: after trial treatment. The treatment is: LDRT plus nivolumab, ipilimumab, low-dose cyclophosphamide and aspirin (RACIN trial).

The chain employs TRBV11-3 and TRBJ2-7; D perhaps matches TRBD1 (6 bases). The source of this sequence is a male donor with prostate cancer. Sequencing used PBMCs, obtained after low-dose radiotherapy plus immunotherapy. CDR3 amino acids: CASSLVGAGDDEQYF. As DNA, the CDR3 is TGTGCCAGCAGCTTAGTGGGGGCAGGGGACGACGAGCAGTACTTC.